The clone carrying this TCR beta chain was found a few times. What it binds is not known. A library of TCRbeta sequences, prepared with unique molecular identifiers, was generated. In TCRdb, the PCR reads were re-called with MiXCR into one record per CDR3 protein. This table has some 460,000 distinct CDR3 sequences, around 16% appearing once. The sample originates from a study of T-cell reconstitution after alpha-beta-depleted transplantation in children. Whole-study results and caveats: Surviving thymic progenitors and recipient T cells were the source of high TCRbeta diversity at day 60 in some patients. Counts and diversity of T cells one year after transplant came mostly from newly produced T cells. In patients about two months after transplant, alpha-beta T cells reportedly arose from several hundred expanded graft clones.

The CDR3 covers 14 residues. V was pared by 5 bases and J by 4 bases, with 12 bases between. Germline V gene sequence: CDR1 SGHDN, CDR2 FVKESK. This chain links TRBV14 with TRBJ2-1, with a weak D call TRBD2 (6 bases). This sequence originates from a boy in the first two years of life who had a stem cell transplant for Wiskott-Aldrich syndrome, so the T cells may come from the graft donor. The sample consisted of PBMCs, mostly from graft donor cells, taken 360 days after TCRalphabeta/CD19-depleted stem cell transplant. The CDR3 sequence: CASSTGGRYNEQFF. CDR3 nucleotides: TGTGCCAGCAGCACGGGTGGGAGGTACAATGAGCAGTTCTTC.